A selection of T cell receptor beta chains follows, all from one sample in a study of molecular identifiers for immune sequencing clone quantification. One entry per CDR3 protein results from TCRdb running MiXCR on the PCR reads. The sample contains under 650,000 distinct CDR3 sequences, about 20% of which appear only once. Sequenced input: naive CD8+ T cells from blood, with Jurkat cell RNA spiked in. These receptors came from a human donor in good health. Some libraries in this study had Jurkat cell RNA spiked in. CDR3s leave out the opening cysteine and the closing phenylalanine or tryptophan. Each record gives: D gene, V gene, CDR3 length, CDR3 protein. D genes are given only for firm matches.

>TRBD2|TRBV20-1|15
SARDAFGTSAHNEQF
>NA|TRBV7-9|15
ASSVRAASSGANVLT
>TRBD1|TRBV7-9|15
ASSLVLGQGPNQPQH
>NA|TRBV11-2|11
ASSLAPWDEQY
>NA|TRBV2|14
ASRALESTTNEKLF
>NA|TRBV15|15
ATSRVGEFSYNSPLH
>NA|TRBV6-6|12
ASSYVWGRNEQF
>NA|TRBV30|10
AWTGNSYEQY
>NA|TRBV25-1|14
ASSPLVEGINNEQF
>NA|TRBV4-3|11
ASSQAQGTEAF
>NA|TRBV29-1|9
SVEQGGEQY
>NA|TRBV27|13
ASSLHTGRYTEAC
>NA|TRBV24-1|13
ATSGVGLGTDTQY
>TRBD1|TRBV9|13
ASSVDPGQIYEQY
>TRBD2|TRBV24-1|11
ATNSGSTDTQY
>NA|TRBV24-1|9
ATSDGETQY